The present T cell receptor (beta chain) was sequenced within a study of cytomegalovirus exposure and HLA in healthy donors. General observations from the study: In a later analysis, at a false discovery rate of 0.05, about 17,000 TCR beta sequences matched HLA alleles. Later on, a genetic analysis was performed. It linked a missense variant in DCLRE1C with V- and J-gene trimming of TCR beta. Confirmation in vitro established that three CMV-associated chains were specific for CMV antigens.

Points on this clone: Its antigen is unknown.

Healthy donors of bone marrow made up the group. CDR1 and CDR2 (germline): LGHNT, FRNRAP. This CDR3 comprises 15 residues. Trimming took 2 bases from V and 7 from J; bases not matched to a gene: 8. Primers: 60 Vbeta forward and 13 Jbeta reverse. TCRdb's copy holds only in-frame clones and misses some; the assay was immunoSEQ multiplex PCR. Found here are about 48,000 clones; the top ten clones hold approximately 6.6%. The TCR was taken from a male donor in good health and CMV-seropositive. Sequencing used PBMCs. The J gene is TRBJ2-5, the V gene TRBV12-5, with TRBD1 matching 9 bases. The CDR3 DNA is TGTGCTAGTGGTTTGATAGGACAGGGGACTTGGACCCAGTACTTC. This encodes CASGLIGQGTWTQYF.